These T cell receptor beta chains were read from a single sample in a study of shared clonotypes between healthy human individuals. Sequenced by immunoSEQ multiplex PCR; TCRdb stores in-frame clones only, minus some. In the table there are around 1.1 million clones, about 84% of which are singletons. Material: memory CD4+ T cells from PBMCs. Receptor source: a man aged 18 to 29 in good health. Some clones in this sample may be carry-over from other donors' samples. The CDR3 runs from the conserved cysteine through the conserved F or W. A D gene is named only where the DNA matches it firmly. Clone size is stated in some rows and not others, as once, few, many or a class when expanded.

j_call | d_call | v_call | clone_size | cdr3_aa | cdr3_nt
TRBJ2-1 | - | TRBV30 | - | CAWSPPPANEQFF | TGTGCCTGGAGTCCCCCACCCGCCAATGAGCAGTTCTTC
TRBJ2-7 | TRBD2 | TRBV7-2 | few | CASSLELAGLSYEQYF | TGTGCCAGCAGCTTAGAACTAGCGGGACTCTCCTACGAGCAGTACTTC
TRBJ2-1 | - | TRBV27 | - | CASSLGLASYNEQFF | TGTGCCAGCAGTTTGGGGCTAGCGTCGTACAATGAGCAGTTCTTC
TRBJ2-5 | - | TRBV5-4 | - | CASSLEDYQETQYF | TGTGCCAGCAGCTTGGAGGACTACCAAGAGACCCAGTACTTC
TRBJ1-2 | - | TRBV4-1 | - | CASSQGMKGPNGYGYTF | TGCGCCAGCAGCCAAGGTATGAAAGGCCCCAATGGCTATGGCTACACCTTC
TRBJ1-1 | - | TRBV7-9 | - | CASEIVGAGRTEAFF | TGTGCCAGCGAGATTGTCGGTGCAGGGAGAACTGAAGCTTTCTTT
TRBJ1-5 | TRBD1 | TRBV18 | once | CASSPSQGDNQPQHF | TGTGCCAGCTCACCGTCGCAGGGGGACAATCAGCCCCAGCATTTT
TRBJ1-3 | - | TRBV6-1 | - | CASSDSVSGNTIYF | TGTGCCAGCAGTGATAGTGTTTCTGGAAACACCATATATTTT
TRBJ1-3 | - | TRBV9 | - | CASSAGVGGNTIYF | TGTGCCAGCAGCGCAGGGGTAGGGGGAAACACCATATATTTT
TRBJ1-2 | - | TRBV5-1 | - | CASSPTSYGYTF | TGCGCCAGCAGCCCAACTAGTTATGGCTACACCTTC
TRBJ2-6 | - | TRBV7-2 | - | CASSRVSSSGANVLTF | TGTGCCAGCAGCCGAGTATCTAGCTCTGGGGCCAACGTCCTGACTTTC
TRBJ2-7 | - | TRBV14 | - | CASSQPGQGAYEQYF | TGTGCCAGCAGCCAACCTGGGCAGGGCGCCTACGAGCAGTACTTC
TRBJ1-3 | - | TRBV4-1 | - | CASSQLGISGNTICF | TGCGCCAGCAGCCAATTGGGCATCTCTGGAAACACCATATGTTTT
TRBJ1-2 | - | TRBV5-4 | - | CASRQGGVRGWDGYTF | TGTGCCAGCAGACAAGGCGGGGTCAGGGGTTGGGATGGCTACACCTTC
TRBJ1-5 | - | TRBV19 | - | CASSFYSQPQHF | TGTGCCAGTAGTTTTTACAGTCAGCCCCAGCATTTT
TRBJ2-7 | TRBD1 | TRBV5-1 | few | CASSLGQGGSYEQYF | TGCGCCAGCAGCTTGGGACAGGGGGGTTCCTACGAGCAGTACTTC
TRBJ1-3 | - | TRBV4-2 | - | CASSQVGGEGNTIYF | TGTGCCAGCAGCCAAGTGGGCGGGGAAGGAAACACCATATATTTT
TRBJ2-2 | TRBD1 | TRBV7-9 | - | CASSLGQGNTGELFF | TGTGCCAGCAGCTTGGGACAGGGAAACACCGGGGAGCTGTTTTTT
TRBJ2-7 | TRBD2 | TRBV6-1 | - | CASSQTYGTSGF | TGTGCCAGCAGTCAAACCTACGGGACTAGCGGCTTC
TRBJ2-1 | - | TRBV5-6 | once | CASSPQKRVVSYNEQFF | TGTGCCAGCAGCCCCCAAAAGCGGGTTGTTTCCTACAATGAGCAGTTCTTC
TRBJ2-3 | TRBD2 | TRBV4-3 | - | CASSQDKGIAGDTVDTQYF | TGCGCCAGCAGCCAAGATAAGGGAATAGCGGGGGACACAGTAGATACGCAGTATTTT
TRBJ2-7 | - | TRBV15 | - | CATSRGWRGEQYF | TGTGCCACCAGCAGAGGTTGGAGGGGCGAGCAGTACTTC
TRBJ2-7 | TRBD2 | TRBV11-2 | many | CASRLGLAGTYEQYF | TGTGCCAGCAGACTTGGACTAGCGGGAACCTACGAGCAGTACTTC
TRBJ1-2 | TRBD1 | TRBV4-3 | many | CASSQDLWAGTGEKGYTF | TGCGCCAGCAGCCAAGATTTGTGGGCCGGGACAGGGGAAAAAGGCTACACCTTC
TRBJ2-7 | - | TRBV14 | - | CASSPTLAQAYEQYF | TGTGCCAGCAGCCCCACGCTAGCGCAAGCCTACGAGCAGTACTTC
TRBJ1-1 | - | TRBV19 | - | CASSRQGIQGAEAFF | TGTGCCAGTAGTAGGCAGGGGATACAGGGCGCTGAAGCTTTCTTT
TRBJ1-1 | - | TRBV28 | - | CASSQGTGWVKAFF | TGTGCCAGCAGCCAAGGGACTGGGTGGGTAAAAGCTTTCTTT
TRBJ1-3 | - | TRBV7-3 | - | CASSLASGNTIYF | TGTGCCAGCAGCTTAGCGTCTGGAAACACCATATATTTT
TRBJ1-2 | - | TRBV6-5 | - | CASRRARGYGYTF | TGTGCCAGCAGGCGGGCCAGGGGCTATGGCTACACCTTC
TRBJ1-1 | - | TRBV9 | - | CASSAAGGADTEAFF | TGTGCCAGCAGCGCCGCTGGGGGGGCAGACACTGAAGCTTTCTTT
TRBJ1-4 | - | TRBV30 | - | CAWSSGTPRREKLFF | TGTGCCTGGAGTTCCGGGACTCCCAGACGGGAAAAACTGTTTTTT
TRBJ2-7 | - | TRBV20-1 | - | CSAESGFEQYF | TGCAGTGCGGAATCCGGGTTTGAGCAGTACTTC
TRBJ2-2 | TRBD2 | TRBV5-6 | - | CASSLRRTSGATGELFF | TGTGCCAGCAGCTTGCGTCGAACTAGCGGGGCCACCGGGGAGCTGTTTTTT
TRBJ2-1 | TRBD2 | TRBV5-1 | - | CASRGTSGTSYNEQFF | TGCGCCAGCAGAGGGACTAGCGGGACCTCCTACAATGAGCAGTTCTTC
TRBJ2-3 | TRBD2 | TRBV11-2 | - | CASSLNLAGGADTQYF | TGTGCCAGCAGCCTCAATTTAGCGGGAGGGGCAGATACGCAGTATTTT
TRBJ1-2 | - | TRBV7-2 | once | CASRNRADYGYTF | TGTGCCAGCAGGAACAGGGCTGACTATGGCTACACCTTC
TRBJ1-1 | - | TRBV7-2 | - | CASSLTNQNTEAFF | TGTGCCAGCAGCTTAACGAATCAGAACACTGAAGCTTTCTTT
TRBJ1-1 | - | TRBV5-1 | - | CASSLGMNTEAFF | TGCGCCAGCAGCCTGGGTATGAACACTGAAGCTTTCTTT
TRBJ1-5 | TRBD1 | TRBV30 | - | CAWSVSGTGNQPQHF | TGTGCCTGGAGTGTATCCGGGACAGGGAATCAGCCCCAGCATTTT
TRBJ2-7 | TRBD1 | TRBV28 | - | CASSFRGTGMPHEQYF | TGTGCCAGCAGTTTTAGAGGGACAGGGATGCCGCACGAGCAGTACTTC
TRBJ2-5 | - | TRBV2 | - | CASSESETQYF | TGTGCCAGCAGTGAATCTGAGACCCAGTACTTC
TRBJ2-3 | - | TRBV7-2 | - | CASSFGGQRRPSTDTQYF | TGTGCCAGCAGCTTCGGGGGGCAGCGACGGCCTAGCACAGATACGCAGTATTTT
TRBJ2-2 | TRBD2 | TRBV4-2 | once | CASRRSGSSGPNTGELFF | TGTGCCAGCAGAAGAAGCGGTTCTAGCGGGCCGAACACCGGGGAGCTGTTTTTT
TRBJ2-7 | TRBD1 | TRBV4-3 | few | CASSPGTGIGYEQYF | TGCGCCAGCAGCCCCGGGACAGGGATCGGTTACGAGCAGTACTTC
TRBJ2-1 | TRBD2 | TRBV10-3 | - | CAISNPGLAGARDEQFF | TGTGCCATCAGTAATCCGGGACTAGCGGGAGCAAGGGATGAGCAGTTCTTC
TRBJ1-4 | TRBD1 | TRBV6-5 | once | CASRDRGNEKLFF | TGTGCCAGCCGGGACAGGGGGAATGAAAAACTGTTTTTT
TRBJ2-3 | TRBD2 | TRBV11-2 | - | CASRLGGSDTQYF | TGTGCCAGCAGACTCGGGGGGTCAGATACGCAGTATTTT
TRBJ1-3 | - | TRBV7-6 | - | CASSQEAPPENTIYF | TGTGCCAGCAGCCAAGAGGCCCCCCCCGAGAACACCATATATTTT
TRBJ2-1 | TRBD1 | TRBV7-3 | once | CASSQVTGQGKDEQFF | TGTGCCAGCAGCCAAGTGACGGGACAGGGGAAGGATGAGCAGTTCTTC
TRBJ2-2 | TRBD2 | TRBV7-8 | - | CASSQASGRGNTGELFF | TGCGCCAGCAGCCAGGCTAGCGGGAGAGGTAACACCGGGGAGCTGTTCTTT
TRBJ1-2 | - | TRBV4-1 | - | CASSQPMSREGGYTF | TGCGCCAGCAGCCAACCCATGTCCCGGGAAGGAGGCTACACCTTC
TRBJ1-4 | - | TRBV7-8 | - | CASSPGGPNEKLFF | TGTGCCAGCAGCCCGGGGGGACCTAATGAAAAACTGTTTTTT
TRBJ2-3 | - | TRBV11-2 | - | CASSPRGRSERITDTQYF | TGTGCCAGCAGCCCGCGTGGGAGGAGCGAACGAATCACAGATACGCAGTATTTT
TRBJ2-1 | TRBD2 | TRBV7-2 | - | CASSPSLAGGINEQFF | TGTGCCAGCAGCCCTAGCTTAGCGGGAGGGATCAATGAGCAGTTCTTC
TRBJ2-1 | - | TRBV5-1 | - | CASSLEASSYNEQFF | TGCGCCAGCAGCTTGGAAGCCAGCTCCTACAATGAGCAGTTCTTC